The present T cell receptor beta chain was sequenced within a study of CD8+ T cells in alopecia areata. Once RNA had been extracted, it was reverse transcribed into cDNA to act as the sequencing template. Assay used: immunoSEQ multiplex PCR; TCRdb lists only in-frame clones, some missing. The sample shows some 180,000 clones, 50% to 70% of them seen only once. The CDR3 totals 13 residues. Looked up from germline, CDR1 is SQVTM and CDR2 is ANQGSEA. The V end lost 4 bases, the J end lost 4 bases, and 13 bases lay between the germline ends. The receptor was derived from a human donor with alopecia areata. The sequences come from CD4+ T cells sorted from blood, collected at week 0. This chain connects TRBV29-1 to TRBJ1-2, with D possibly matching TRBD1 (5 bases). For the CDR3, the DNA is TGCAGCGTTGGGGTCAGGGCTGGCTATGGCTACACCTTC. This codes for CSVGVRAGYGYTF.